These 22 T cell receptor beta chains share one sample of origin, sequenced in a study of CD8+ T cells in alopecia areata. As the sequencing template, cDNA was produced by extracting RNA and reverse transcribing it. Using immunoSEQ multiplex PCR, the repertoire was profiled, and TCRdb retains in-frame clones only, with some absent. The sample holds about 190,000 clones, around 66% seen once. Specified treatment: oral pan-JAK inhibitor, 5-10 mg twice daily. This specimen consisted of CD4+ T cells sorted from blood, obtained at week 4, from a patient treated with tofacitinib. The receptors were gathered from a human donor with alopecia areata.

About this clone: Other DNA sequences in the same sample also yield this CDR3. The chain links TRBV27 to TRBJ1-2; D possibly corresponds to TRBD1 (6 bases). CDR1 is MNHEY and CDR2 is SMNVEV in the germline V gene (reference sequence). This CDR3 is built from 14 residues. The germline V and J ends were trimmed by 2 bases and 1 base, with 8 bases remaining between them. The CDR3 loop reads CASSLKGGNYGYTF. The DNA for the CDR3 is TGTGCCAGCAGTTTAAAGGGGGGTAACTATGGCTACACCTTC.

The CDR3 nucleotides read TGTGCCAGCTCACCACCGACCGCAGCGGGTCCGGCTGGGGCCAACGTCCTGACTTTC. Encoded protein: CASSPPTAAGPAGANVLTF. The rearrangement joins TRBV18 to TRBJ2-6, with D possibly matching TRBD2 (6 bases). This CDR3 contains 19 residues. Germline CDR1 reads KGHSH; CDR2 reads LQKENI. V was trimmed by 0 bases and J by 2 bases, leaving 17 bases between them.

The V gene is TRBV29-1, the J gene TRBJ1-4; D is uncertain. V was trimmed by 7 bases and J by 8 bases, leaving 17 bases between them. The CDR3 totals 13 residues. Germline-derived CDR1 and CDR2 are SQVTM and ANQGSEA. The DNA of the CDR3 is TGCAGCGCCTCCGGGATCCAAGGGGAAAAACTGTTTTTT. It yields the protein CSASGIQGEKLFF.

This clone was seen a handful of times. The rearrangement links TRBV21-1 to TRBJ1-3. TRBV21-1 is designated a pseudogene. CDR3 length: 21 residues. The CDR3 coding sequence is TGTGCCAGCAGCAAACAAAAATTCTCTCGAGCTGTGGATTGCTCTGGAAACACCATATATTTT. Its translation is CASSKQKFSRAVDCSGNTIYF.

This clone appeared a single time. The CDR3 sequence is CASSLAGQPQNTEAFF. As DNA, the CDR3 is TGTGCCAGCAGCTTAGCGGGACAGCCCCAAAACACTGAAGCTTTCTTT. The V call is TRBV7-9, the J call TRBJ1-1; TRBD1 agrees at 7 bases. V trimming: 0 bases; J trimming: 2 bases; junction bases outside the gene matches: 6. Germline V lookup: CDR1 SEHNR, CDR2 FQNEAQ (reference sequence). The CDR3 consists of 16 residues. The variable domain in full, with the rest retrieved from reference TRBV7-9 and TRBJ1-1, is DTGVSQNPRHKITKRGQNVTFRCDPISEHNRLYWYRQTLGQGPEFLTYFQNEAQLEKSRLLSDRFSAERPKGSFSTLEIQRTEQGDSAMYLCASSLAGQPQNTEAFFGQGTRLTVV.

The chain recombines TRBV9 with TRBJ1-1; no clear D gene. Germline V lookup: CDR1 SGDLS, CDR2 YYNGEE. The germline V and J ends were trimmed by 4 bases and 0 bases, with 7 bases remaining between them. The CDR3 is made up of 13 amino acids. The DNA of the CDR3 is TGTGCCAGCAGCTCAACAGTGAACACTGAAGCTTTCTTT. This translates into CASSSTVNTEAFF.

This clone was picked up a small number of times. The V and J genes are TRBV2 and TRBJ1-2; maybe TRBD1 (6 bases). The CDR3 contains 14 residues. Germline V gene lookup returns CDR1 SNHLY and CDR2 FYNNEI. The V gene lost 6 bases and the J gene lost 4 bases, with 15 bases spanning the gap. In DNA, the CDR3 is TGTGCCAGCAGAGACAGGTTGTTAAGCTATGGCTACACCTTC. Its protein product is CASRDRLLSYGYTF.

This clone was recorded a few times. The CDR3 DNA sequence: TGCAGCGTTGGCGAACAGGGTTACCAGCCCCAGCATTTT. Amino acids: CSVGEQGYQPQHF. The chain is built from TRBV29-1 and TRBJ1-5; a weak D match, TRBD1 (6 bases). This CDR3 comprises 13 residues. Germline CDR1 SQVTM, CDR2 ANQGSEA. Trimming pared 4 bases from V and 7 bases from J, leaving 14 bases between.

This clone was picked up a small number of times. V gene TRBV5-1 combines with J gene TRBJ1-1; 8 bases agree with TRBD1. Looked up from germline, CDR1 is SGHRS and CDR2 is YFSETQ. The ends lost 5 bases at V and 1 base at J; junction bases unmatched: 10. The CDR3 loop spans 16 amino acids. CDR3 in DNA: TGCGCCAGCAGATTGAATCCCGGGACAGGGAACACTGAAGCTTTCTTT. Translation gives CASRLNPGTGNTEAFF.

This clone was detected only once. V usage is TRBV11-2 and J usage is TRBJ2-7, with D possibly being TRBD1 or TRBD2 (5 bases each). This CDR3 is built from 16 residues. Trimming cost V 3 bases and J 4 bases, with 19 bases left between them. The germline V gene has CDR1 SGHAT and CDR2 FQNNGV. For the CDR3, the DNA is TGTGCCAGCAGCTTGATCGGACATCGGGGAACTTACGAGCAGTACTTC. This codes for CASSLIGHRGTYEQYF.

V and J are TRBV4-2 and TRBJ1-5, with 8 bases lining up with TRBD1. Germline V gene lookup returns CDR1 LGHNA and CDR2 YNFKEQ. The V and J ends lost 0 bases and 0 bases, in that order; junction bases with no gene match: 7. This CDR3 has 18 amino acids. Written as DNA, the CDR3 is TGTGCCAGCAGCCAAGATAGGGGGACAGGCGGTAGCAATCAGCCCCAGCATTTT. It codes for CASSQDRGTGGSNQPQHF.

This chain uses TRBV7-3 with TRBJ2-2; no definite D call. The length of the CDR3 is 14 residues. V lost 5 bases and J 1 base, leaving 8 bases between the germline ends. Germline CDR1 is SGHTA and CDR2 is FQGTGA. The CDR3 here is CASSLDRNTGELFF. The CDR3 coding sequence is TGTGCCAGCAGCCTAGACCGGAACACCGGGGAGCTGTTTTTT. Drawing the rest from reference TRBV7-3 and TRBJ2-2, the complete variable domain is GAGVSQTPSNKVTEKGKYVELRCDPISGHTALYWYRQSLGQGPEFLIYFQGTGAADDSGLPNDRFFAVRPEGSVSTLKIQRTERGDSAVYLCASSLDRNTGELFFGEGSRLTVL.

The chain joins TRBV10-3 to TRBJ2-7; D perhaps matches TRBD1 (6 bases). Germline CDR1 is ENHRY and CDR2 is SYGVKD. The V gene lost 4 bases and the J gene lost 6 bases, with 13 bases spanning the gap. CDR3 length: 13 amino acids. In DNA form, the CDR3 reads TGTGCCATCAGTGGCCATGAGGGGGTCGAGCAGTACTTC. Amino acids: CAISGHEGVEQYF.

CDR3 sequence (DNA): TGCAGCGTTGGCGCAGGGATCCCCGGGGAGCTGTTTTTT. It codes for CSVGAGIPGELFF. The chain combines TRBV29-1 with TRBJ2-2; D is perhaps TRBD1 (5 bases). The ends were cut back, 4 bases at V and 6 bases at J, with 12 bases in the middle. Germline CDR1 and CDR2: SQVTM and ANQGSEA. The CDR3 has 13 residues.

Only a few counts were recorded for this clone. The chain employs TRBV29-1 and TRBJ2-1; 9 bases agree with TRBD2. J lost 9 bases, V lost 4 bases, and 10 bases had no gene match. This CDR3 region has 14 residues. Germline V gene sequence: CDR1 SQVTM, CDR2 ANQGSEA. DNA of the CDR3: TGCAGCGTTGCCCGGACTAGCGATTCGGGTGAGCAGTTCTTC. This translates into CSVARTSDSGEQFF.

The chain uses TRBV29-1 and TRBJ2-6; 7 bases align to TRBD1. The CDR3 contains 15 residues. The germline V gene encodes CDR1 SQVTM and CDR2 ANQGSEA. The V segment lost 6 bases and the J segment 2 bases; nucleotides outside the gene matches: 7. The CDR3 DNA reads as TGCAGCGTCAGACAGGGATCACCTGGGGCCAACGTCCTGACTTTC. Amino acids: CSVRQGSPGANVLTF.

The chain recombines TRBV28 with TRBJ1-1, with no clear D. Deletions cut 6 bases from V and 12 bases from J, with 14 bases between. CDR3 length: 11 amino acids. Germline V gene sequence: CDR1 MDHEN, CDR2 SYDVKM. The DNA for the CDR3 is TGTGCCAGCAGCTTACAGACGGGTACTTTCTTT. Amino acids: CASSLQTGTFF.

J is TRBJ1-2 and V is TRBV6-1; D call uncertain. Trimming shortened V by 3 bases and J by 8 bases, and 19 bases separated the two germline ends. This CDR3 is 15 amino acids long. Germline lookup yields CDR1 MNHNS and CDR2 SASEGT. The CDR3 loop is CASSDRGVATGGYTF. The CDR3 nucleotides are TGTGCCAGCAGTGACCGTGGGGTAGCCACGGGAGGCTACACCTTC.

This sequence joins TRBV7-9 and TRBJ1-2, with 7 bases identical to TRBD1. CDR3 length: 16 residues. Germline lookup yields CDR1 SEHNR and CDR2 FQNEAQ (reference sequence). J was trimmed by 0 bases and V by 6 bases; bases with no gene match: 10. For the CDR3, the DNA is TGTGCCAGCAGTTCTACGGGACAGAGCTCTAACTATGGCTACACCTTC. Its translation is CASSSTGQSSNYGYTF.

The V call is TRBV10-3, the J call TRBJ1-1, with 7 bases that match TRBD1. The CDR3 sequence is 11 residues long. The J segment lost 6 bases and the V segment lost 10 bases, leaving 5 bases of the junction unmatched. The germline gives CDR1 ENHRY, CDR2 SYGVKD. The chain's CDR3 is CATGQVAEAFF. CDR3 coding DNA: TGTGCCACCGGACAGGTAGCTGAAGCTTTCTTT.

This clone was found a few times. The chain employs TRBV7-2 and TRBJ1-1; a weak D match, TRBD1 (5 bases). The germline CDR1 and CDR2 sequences are SGHTA and FQGNSA. The ends were cut back, 0 bases at V and 1 base at J, with 18 bases in the middle. The length of the CDR3 is 18 residues. The CDR3 sequence: CASSLALGRAWGNTEAFF. CDR3 nucleotide sequence: TGTGCCAGCAGCTTAGCTCTGGGCAGGGCATGGGGGAACACTGAAGCTTTCTTT.

J is TRBJ1-5 and V is TRBV5-1; D is undetermined. Germline-derived CDR1 and CDR2 are SGHRS and YFSETQ. The CDR3 runs 13 residues. The V end lost 1 base, the J end lost 6 bases, and 8 bases lay between the germline ends. The CDR3 loop is CASSLTAGQPQHF. CDR3 in DNA: TGCGCCAGCAGCTTGACGGCGGGTCAGCCCCAGCATTTT.